This T cell receptor beta chain was obtained from a study of Ad26.COV2.S vaccination and SARS-CoV-2 variants. Study-level background: Vaccine-arm donor from the placebo-controlled COV1001 Ad26.COV2.S trial.

Germline assignment: CDR1 SGHRS and CDR2 YFSETQ. The CDR3 contains 13 residues. V lost 1 base and J 4 bases, leaving 5 bases between the germline ends. About this clone: Its antigen is currently unknown. Other nucleotide sequences in the sample specify the same CDR3.

Sequencing used immunoSEQ multiplex PCR; TCRdb keeps in-frame clones, though not all of them. This table has some 400,000 clones, roughly 90% appearing once. As to treatment: some 20 received Ad26.COV2.S at low or high dose, single or two shots; roughly 5 received placebo; per-sample allocation not given. Sampling occurred on day 63 after the first vaccine or placebo injection. An adult donor aged 18-55 years was enrolled in Boston. General observations from the study: The TCR breadth and depth analyses may have produced an underestimate of total T cell responses. Substantial breadth in spike-specific CD8+ and CD4+ T cell responses was reportedly seen after vaccination.

The receptor's source is a person between 18 and 60 years old who received the Ad26.COV2.S COVID-19 vaccine or a placebo. The gene calls are TRBV5-1 and TRBJ2-2; D unresolved. Specimen: peripheral blood, collected in a trial of Ad26.COV2.S vaccine versus placebo. The CDR3 DNA reads TGCGCCAGCAGCTTGTCCCCCACCGGGGAGCTGTTTTTT. It encodes CASSLSPTGELFF.